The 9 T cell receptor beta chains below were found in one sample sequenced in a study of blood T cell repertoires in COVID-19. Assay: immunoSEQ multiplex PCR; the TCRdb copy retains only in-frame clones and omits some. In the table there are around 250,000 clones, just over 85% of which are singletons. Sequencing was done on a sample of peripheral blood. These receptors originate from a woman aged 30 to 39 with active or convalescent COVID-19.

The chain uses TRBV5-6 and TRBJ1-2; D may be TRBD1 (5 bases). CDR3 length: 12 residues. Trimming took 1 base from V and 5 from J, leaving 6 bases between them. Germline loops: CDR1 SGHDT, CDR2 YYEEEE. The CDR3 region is CASSLQGYGYTF. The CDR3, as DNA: TGTGCCAGCAGCTTGCAGGGATATGGCTACACCTTC.

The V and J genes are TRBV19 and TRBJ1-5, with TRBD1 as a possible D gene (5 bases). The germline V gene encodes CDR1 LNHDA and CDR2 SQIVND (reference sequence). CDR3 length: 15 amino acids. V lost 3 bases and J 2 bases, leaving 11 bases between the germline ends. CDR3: CASSIGPRGNQPQHF. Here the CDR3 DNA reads TGTGCCAGTAGTATCGGCCCCAGGGGCAATCAGCCCCAGCATTTT. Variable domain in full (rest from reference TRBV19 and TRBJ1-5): DGGITQSPKYLFRKEGQNVTLSCEQNLNHDAMYWYRQDPGQGLRLIYYSQIVNDFQKGDIAEGYSVSREKKESFPLTVTSAQKNPTAFYLCASSIGPRGNQPQHFGDGTRLSIL.

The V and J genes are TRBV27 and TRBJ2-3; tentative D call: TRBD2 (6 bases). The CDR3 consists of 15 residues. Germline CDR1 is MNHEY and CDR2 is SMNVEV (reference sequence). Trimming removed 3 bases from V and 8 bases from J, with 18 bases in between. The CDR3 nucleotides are TGTGCCAGCAGTTTTGGCGGGACGAGCCTCAGTACGCAGTATTTT. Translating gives CASSFGGTSLSTQYF.

Written as DNA, the CDR3 is TGTGCCAGCAGTTACTCCTTACGGGACACCTACGAGCAGTACTTC. Encoded protein: CASSYSLRDTYEQYF. This chain joins TRBV6-5 and TRBJ2-7; maybe TRBD1 (6 bases). CDR1 is MNHEY, CDR2 SVGAGI, per germline. The V end was cut by 0 bases, the J end by 2 bases, with 11 bases between. The CDR3 consists of 15 residues.

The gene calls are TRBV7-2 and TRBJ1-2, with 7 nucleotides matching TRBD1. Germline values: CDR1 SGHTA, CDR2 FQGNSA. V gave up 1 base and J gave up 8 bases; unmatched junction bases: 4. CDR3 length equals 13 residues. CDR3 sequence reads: CASSLGAGGGYTF. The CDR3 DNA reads TGTGCCAGCAGCTTAGGGGCAGGGGGAGGCTACACCTTC.

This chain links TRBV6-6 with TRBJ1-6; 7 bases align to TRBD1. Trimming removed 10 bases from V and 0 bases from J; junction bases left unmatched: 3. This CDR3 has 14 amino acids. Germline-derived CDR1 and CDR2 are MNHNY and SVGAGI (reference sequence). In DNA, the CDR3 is TGTGCCACGGACAGGCTCTCCTATAATTCACCCCTCCACTTT. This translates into CATDRLSYNSPLHF.

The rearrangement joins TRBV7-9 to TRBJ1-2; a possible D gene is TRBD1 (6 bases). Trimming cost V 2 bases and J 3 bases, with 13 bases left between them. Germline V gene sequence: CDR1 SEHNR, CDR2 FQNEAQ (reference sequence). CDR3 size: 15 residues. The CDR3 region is CASSLSTGRDYGYTF. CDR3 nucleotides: TGTGCCAGCAGCTTATCTACAGGGAGGGACTATGGCTACACCTTC.

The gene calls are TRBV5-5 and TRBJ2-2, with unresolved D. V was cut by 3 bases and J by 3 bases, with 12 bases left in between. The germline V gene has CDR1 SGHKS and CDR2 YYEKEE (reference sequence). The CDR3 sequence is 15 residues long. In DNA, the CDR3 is TGTGCCAGCAGCTGGCAGTCGCTTCACACCGGGGAGCTGTTTTTT. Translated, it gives CASSWQSLHTGELFF.

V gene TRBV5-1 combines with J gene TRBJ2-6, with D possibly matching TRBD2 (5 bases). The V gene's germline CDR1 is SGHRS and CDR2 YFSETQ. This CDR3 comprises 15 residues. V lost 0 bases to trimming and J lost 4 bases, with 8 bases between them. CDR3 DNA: TGCGCCAGCAGCTTGGGAGGAGGAGGGGCCAACGTCCTGACTTTC. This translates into CASSLGGGGANVLTF.